This paragraph covers one TCR beta chain sequence. No antigen is known for it. This specimen belongs to a study of STAT5B mutations in CD4+ large granular lymphocyte leukemia. Study information: Among healthy donors, a particular HLA allele went with more CDR3 'QG' motifs.

General study results and limits: Patient CD4-sorted repertoires looked more clonal than healthy CD4+ repertoires, even without putative leukemic clones. 8/27 top patient clones versus 2/35 control clones were TRBV06-family. Main leukemic clonotypes were patient-specific, but roughly 25% appeared at low frequency elsewhere.

The protocol was immunoSEQ multiplex PCR, while the TCRdb copy is restricted to in-frame clones and leaves out a portion. The sample carries tens of thousands of clones, around 81% recorded once. In germline, CDR1 is MNHNY, CDR2 SVGAGI (reference sequence). V lost 4 bases to trimming and J lost 9 bases; unmatched junction nucleotides: 8. The length of the CDR3 is 14 residues. This chain connects TRBV6-6 to TRBJ2-1; the match to TRBD1 covers 8 bases. Sequencing was done on a sample of CD4+ T cells from blood buffy coats. The TCR comes from a human donor in good health. CDR3 in DNA: TGTGCCAGCAGTTTTGGGCAGGGGGCTGGTGAGCAGTTCTTC. Protein sequence: CASSFGQGAGEQFF.